This T cell receptor (beta chain) was retrieved from a study of neurological immune-mediated disorders (dated by TCRdb to about 2019). Background for the entire study: Peripheral blood TCR-beta repertoires from patients with HTLV-I-associated myelopathy (HAM/TSP), patients with multiple sclerosis, and healthy controls were compared in the study using UMI-based sequencing. The cohort included approximately 68 subjects: roughly 15 with HAM/TSP, approximately 35 with multiple sclerosis, and approximately 20 healthy controls. The approximately 98 TCR-beta libraries included longitudinal samples, technical triplicates and paired sorted CD4+ and CD8+ T-cell subsets alongside PBMC samples. Longitudinal HAM/TSP donors and healthy donors each had 3 time-points at intervals of about 3-45 months.

Including cysteine and phenylalanine, the CDR3 has 15 amino acids. Of the read, only the CDR3 DNA is kept; its 45 bases are in frame from base 1. Trimming removed 0 bases from V and 2 bases from J, leaving 11 bases between the germline ends. CDR1 and CDR2 were assigned from the germline V gene as MGHRA and YSYEKL. cDNA synthesis used template-switch 5'RACE with a primer carrying a 10-nucleotide random unique molecular identifier tagging each TCR transcript. Over 190 million TCR-beta sequences, covering 15-18 subjects, were produced in each sequencing run. The RNeasy kit was used for extraction of total RNA. TCR-beta VDJ regions were amplified with primers for the TCR constant region and the 5'RACE anchor, using the KAPA Real-time Library Amplification kit. Sample indexes and Illumina adaptors were added in a first PCR, and a second PCR then increased library yield. After purification with Ampure beads, the TCR product of roughly 650 bp was size-selected on a 2% E-gel SizeSelection system. Before pooling, libraries had their quality checked on a Bioanalyzer, their concentration measured with Qubit, and their quantity determined with the Kapa Library Quantification kit. Libraries were sequenced paired-end 2 x 150 bp on an Illumina HiSeq 2500. To increase sequence diversity, about 25-30% phiX was spiked into each library pool. The study's own analysis went as follows. The quality-filtered reads were processed with the UMI-based MiGEC pipeline, whose error correction step removed more than 80% of the raw TCR sequences. IMGT germline references were used for alignment of VDJ genes, and clonotypes were defined by a unique CDR3 amino acid sequence together with V-J genes. Clonal expansion, Shannon diversity and CDR3 relatedness (CalcPairwiseDistances, ClusterSamples) were evaluated with VDJtools, and phylogenetic trees were built with CLCbio workbench. A clone was classed as expanded if it had 8 or more unique UMIs, a cutoff based on coefficient-of-variation modelling across technical triplicates. TCRdb itself trimmed the public reads at Q25 with fastp, ran MiXCR and retained productive beta chains. Entries that share a CDR3 protein sequence are merged under the most common genes and DNA. It is TCRdb's table, rather than the study itself, that gives the V and J calls and clone size. Recorded for this sample are about 60,000 distinct CDR3 sequences; 9.7% of them occurred a single time. The ten biggest clones cover under 15% of the sample.

Read against the paper, the sample's time point label means: longitudinal time-point 2. The healthy controls were volunteers from blood banks in Maryland, USA. For unsorted PBMC libraries, 2 million PBMCs were used after storage in RNAlater at -80 degrees C until RNA extraction. Peripheral blood underwent Ficoll-Hypaque density gradient centrifugation to isolate PBMCs, which were then cryopreserved in liquid nitrogen. General findings and caveats noted by the study authors: Across subjects, expanded clones never shared an identical CDR3 amino acid sequence, which suggests that the TCR-beta repertoires in every group were private. TCR clonal expansion was greatest in HAM/TSP patients and smallest in MS patients, who ranked below even healthy controls.

There are many counts of this clonotype. Its cognate antigen has yet to be identified. Per-nucleotide qualities are absent, and no much larger clonotype sits a single base away. What was sequenced was PBMCs. This chain joins TRBV4-1 to TRBJ2-7; TRBD2 is a possible D gene, resting on 6 matching bases. The source is a man aged 25 to 40 in good health. The CDR3 region: CASSQDIAVTYEQYF. The DNA sequence is TGCGCCAGCAGCCAAGACATAGCGGTTACCTACGAGCAGTACTTC.